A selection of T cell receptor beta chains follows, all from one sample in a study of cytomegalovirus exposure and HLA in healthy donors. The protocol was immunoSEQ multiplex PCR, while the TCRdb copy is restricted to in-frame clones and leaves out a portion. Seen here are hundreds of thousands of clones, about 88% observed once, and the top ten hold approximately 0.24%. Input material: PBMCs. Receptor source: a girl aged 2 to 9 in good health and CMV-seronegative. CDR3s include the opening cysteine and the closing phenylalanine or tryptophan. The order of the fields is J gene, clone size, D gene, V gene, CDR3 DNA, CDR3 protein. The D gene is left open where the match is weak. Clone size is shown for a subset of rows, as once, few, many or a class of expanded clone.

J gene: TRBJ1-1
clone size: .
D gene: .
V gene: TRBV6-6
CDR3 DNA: TGTGCCAGCAGCCCCCGGGGTTGGGACATGAACACTGAAGCTTTCTTT
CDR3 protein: CASSPRGWDMNTEAFF

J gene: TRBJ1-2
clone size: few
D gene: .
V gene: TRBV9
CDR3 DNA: TGTGCCAGCAGCGTAGAAACAGGGCACCCTGCCTATGGCTACACCTTC
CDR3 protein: CASSVETGHPAYGYTF

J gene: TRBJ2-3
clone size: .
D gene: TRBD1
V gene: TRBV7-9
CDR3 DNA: TGTGCCAGCAGCTTAAGGGACAGGAGCACAGATACGCAGTATTTT
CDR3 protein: CASSLRDRSTDTQYF

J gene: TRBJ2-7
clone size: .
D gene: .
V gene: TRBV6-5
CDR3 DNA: TGTGCCAGCAGAGGACTGGGGAGCTCCTACGAGCAGTACTTC
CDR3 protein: CASRGLGSSYEQYF

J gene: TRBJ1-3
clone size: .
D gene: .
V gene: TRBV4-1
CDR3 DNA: TGCGCCAGCAGCCTCAGTGCGCGGGGAGATGTTGCAAACACCATATATTTT
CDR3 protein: CASSLSARGDVANTIYF

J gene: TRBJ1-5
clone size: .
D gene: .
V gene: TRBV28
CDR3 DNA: TGTGCCAGCAGTTTAACAGCCCTTTCGTATCAGCCCCAGCATTTT
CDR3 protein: CASSLTALSYQPQHF

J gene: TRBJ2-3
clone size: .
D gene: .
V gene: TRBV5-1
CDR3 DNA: TGCGCCAGCAGCTTGGAAATGGGGCTCACCACAGATACGCAGTATTTT
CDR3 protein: CASSLEMGLTTDTQYF

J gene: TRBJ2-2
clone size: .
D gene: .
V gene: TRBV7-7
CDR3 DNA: TGTGCCAGCAGCTTAGGGTGGGGGCCCGTCACCGGGGAGCTGTTTTTT
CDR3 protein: CASSLGWGPVTGELFF

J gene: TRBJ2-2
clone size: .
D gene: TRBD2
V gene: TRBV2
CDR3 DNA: TGTGCCAGCAGAACCGGGACTAGCGGGGCCGGGGAGCTGTTTTTT
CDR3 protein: CASRTGTSGAGELFF

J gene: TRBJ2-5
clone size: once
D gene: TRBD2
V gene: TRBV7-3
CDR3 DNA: TGTGCCAGCAGCTTCGGTCCTAGCGGGGGACTGGAGACCCAGTACTTC
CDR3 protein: CASSFGPSGGLETQYF

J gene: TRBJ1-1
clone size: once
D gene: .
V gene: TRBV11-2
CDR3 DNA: TGTGCCAGCGCCCTCGCGATGACTGAAGCTTTCTTT
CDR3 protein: CASALAMTEAFF

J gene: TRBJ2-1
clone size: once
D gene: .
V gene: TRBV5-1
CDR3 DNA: TGCGCCAGCAGCTTAGGGGTACGTGAGCAGTTCTTC
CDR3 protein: CASSLGVREQFF

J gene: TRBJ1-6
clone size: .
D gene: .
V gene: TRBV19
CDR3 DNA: TGTGCCAGTAGTATGCAGGGTAACTATAATTCACCCCTCCACTTT
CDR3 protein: CASSMQGNYNSPLHF

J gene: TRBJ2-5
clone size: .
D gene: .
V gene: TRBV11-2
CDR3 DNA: TGTGCCAGCAGCTTATTGATGGACACCGTTAGGAAACAGTACTTC
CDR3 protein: CASSLLMDTVRKQYF

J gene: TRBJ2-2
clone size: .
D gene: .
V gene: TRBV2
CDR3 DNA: TGTGCCAGCAGTGTGATTTGGCCCGGGGAGCTGTTTTTT
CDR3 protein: CASSVIWPGELFF

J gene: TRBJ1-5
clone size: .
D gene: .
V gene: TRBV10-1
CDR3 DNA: TGCGCCAGCACAAATCAGCCCCAGCATTTT
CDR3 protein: CASTNQPQHF

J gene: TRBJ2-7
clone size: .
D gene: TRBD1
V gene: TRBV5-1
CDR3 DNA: TGCGCCAGCGGACGGCCAGGACAGGGCTCCTACGAGCAGTACTTC
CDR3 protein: CASGRPGQGSYEQYF

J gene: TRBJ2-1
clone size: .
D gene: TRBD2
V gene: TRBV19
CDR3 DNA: TGTGCCAGTAGGAGGACTAGCGGGAATATGGATGAGCAGTTCTTC
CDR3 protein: CASRRTSGNMDEQFF

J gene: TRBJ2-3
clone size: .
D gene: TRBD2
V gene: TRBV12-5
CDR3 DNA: TGTGCTAGTGGTTCAAGCGGGAGGGGGGATACGCAGTATTTT
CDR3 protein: CASGSSGRGDTQYF

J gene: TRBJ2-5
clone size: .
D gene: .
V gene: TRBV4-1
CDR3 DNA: TGCGCCAGCAGCCAGTGGGTCGTAGCAGCGGGTCTCCAAGAGACCCAGTACTTC
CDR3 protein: CASSQWVVAAGLQETQYF

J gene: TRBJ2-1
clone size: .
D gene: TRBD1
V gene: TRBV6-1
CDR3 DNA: TGTGCCAGCAGTGCACAGGGGAATGAGCAGTTCTTC
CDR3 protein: CASSAQGNEQFF

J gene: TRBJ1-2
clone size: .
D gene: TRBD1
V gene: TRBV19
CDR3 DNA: TGTGCCAGTAAGGAGGACAGGGGGGACTATGGCTACACCTTC
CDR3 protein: CASKEDRGDYGYTF

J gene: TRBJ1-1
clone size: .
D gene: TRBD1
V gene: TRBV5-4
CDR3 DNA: TGTGCCAGCAGCTTGATGACAGGGAATGACGGGACTGAAGCTTTCTTT
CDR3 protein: CASSLMTGNDGTEAFF

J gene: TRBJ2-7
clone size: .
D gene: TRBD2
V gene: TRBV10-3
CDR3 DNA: TGTGCCATCAGTGGGGTAGCGGGCTACGAGCAGTACTTC
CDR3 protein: CAISGVAGYEQYF

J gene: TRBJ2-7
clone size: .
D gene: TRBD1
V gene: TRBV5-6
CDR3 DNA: TGTGCCAGCAGCTTCCTCCGGGACAGGGTCGACTACGAGCAGTACTTC
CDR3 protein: CASSFLRDRVDYEQYF

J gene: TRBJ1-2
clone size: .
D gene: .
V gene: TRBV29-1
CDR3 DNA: TGCAGCGTTGAAGAGCGAGCCTATGGCTACACCTTC
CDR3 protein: CSVEERAYGYTF

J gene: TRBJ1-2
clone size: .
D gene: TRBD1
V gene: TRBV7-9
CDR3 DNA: TGTGCCAGCAGCGTACAGGGGAGGAGTGGCTACACCTTC
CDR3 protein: CASSVQGRSGYTF

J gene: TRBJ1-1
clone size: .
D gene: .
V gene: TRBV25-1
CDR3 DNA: TGTGCCAGCACCCTCAACACTGAAGCTTTCTTT
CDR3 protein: CASTLNTEAFF

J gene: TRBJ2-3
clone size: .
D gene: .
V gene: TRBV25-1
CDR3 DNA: TGTGCCAGCAGTGAACTGGCAGAGGTCTCAGATACGCAGTATTTT
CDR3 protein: CASSELAEVSDTQYF

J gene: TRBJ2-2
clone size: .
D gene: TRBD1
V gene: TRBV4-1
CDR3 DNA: TGCGCCAGCAGCCAAGCTCCGTCGGGACAGGGTCTTCGGGAGCTGTTTTTT
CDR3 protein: CASSQAPSGQGLRELFF

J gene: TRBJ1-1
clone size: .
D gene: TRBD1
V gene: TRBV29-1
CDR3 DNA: TGCAGCGTTGAACGGGGACAGGGGCCTGAAGCTTTCTTT
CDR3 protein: CSVERGQGPEAFF

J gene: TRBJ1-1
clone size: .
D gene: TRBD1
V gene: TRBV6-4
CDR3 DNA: TGTGCCAGCAGGGGACAGGCCTGGGGCACTGAAGCTTTCTTT
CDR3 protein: CASRGQAWGTEAFF

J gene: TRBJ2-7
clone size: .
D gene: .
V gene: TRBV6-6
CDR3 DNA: TGTGCCAGCAGTTACTCGTCTATCGGCGAGCAGTACTTC
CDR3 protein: CASSYSSIGEQYF

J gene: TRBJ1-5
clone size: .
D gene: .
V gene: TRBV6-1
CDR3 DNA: TGTGCCAGCAAAGGGGAGGGCAATCAGCCCCAGCATTTT
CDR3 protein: CASKGEGNQPQHF

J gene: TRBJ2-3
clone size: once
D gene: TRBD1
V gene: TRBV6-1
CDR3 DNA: TGTGCCAGCAGTTTACAGGGGTCCGCAGATACGCAGTATTTT
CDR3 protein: CASSLQGSADTQYF

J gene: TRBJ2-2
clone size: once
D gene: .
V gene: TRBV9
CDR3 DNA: TGTGCCAGCAGCGTTCCACCAGGGGCGAACACCGGGGAGCTGTTTTTT
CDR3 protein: CASSVPPGANTGELFF

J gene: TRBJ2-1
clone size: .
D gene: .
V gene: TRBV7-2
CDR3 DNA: TGTGCCAGCAGCCGAGGACTGCCTGGGGGGAATGAGCAGTTCTTC
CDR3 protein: CASSRGLPGGNEQFF

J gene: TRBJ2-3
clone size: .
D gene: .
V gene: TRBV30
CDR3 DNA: TGTGCCTGGAGTGGGACAAAAGGGACAGATACGCAGTATTTT
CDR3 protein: CAWSGTKGTDTQYF

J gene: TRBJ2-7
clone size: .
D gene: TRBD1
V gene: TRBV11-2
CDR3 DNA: TGTGCCAGCAGCTGGACAGGGGGCGTCAGCTCCTACGAGCAGTACTTC
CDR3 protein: CASSWTGGVSSYEQYF

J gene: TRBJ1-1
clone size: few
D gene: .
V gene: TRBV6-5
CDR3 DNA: TGTGCCAGCAGTTACTCGGGGGGGCGAAACACTGAAGCTTTCTTT
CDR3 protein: CASSYSGGRNTEAFF

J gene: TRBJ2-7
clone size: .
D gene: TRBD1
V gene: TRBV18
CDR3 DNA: TGTGCCAGCCGGACAGGGGACGAGCAGTACTTC
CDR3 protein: CASRTGDEQYF

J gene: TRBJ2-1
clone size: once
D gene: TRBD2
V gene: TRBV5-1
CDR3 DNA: TGCGCCAGCAGCTTGCGCCCACTAGCGGGGGGTCCTGGTGAGCAGTTCTTC
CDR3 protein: CASSLRPLAGGPGEQFF

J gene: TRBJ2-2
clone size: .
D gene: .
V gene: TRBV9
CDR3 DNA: TGTGCCAGCAGCCCCATCAGGACCGGGGAGCTGTTTTTT
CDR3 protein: CASSPIRTGELFF

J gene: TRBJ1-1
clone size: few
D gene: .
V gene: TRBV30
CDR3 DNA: TGTGCCTGGAGTTCCGGGGGGGGCAACACTGAAGCTTTCTTT
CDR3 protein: CAWSSGGGNTEAFF

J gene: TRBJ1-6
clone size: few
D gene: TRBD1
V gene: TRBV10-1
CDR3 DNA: TGCGCCACCACGGGACAGCTAAATTCACCCCTCCACTTT
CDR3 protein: CATTGQLNSPLHF